This T cell receptor (beta chain) was obtained from a study of T-cell reconstitution after alpha-beta-depleted transplantation in children. Preparation of the TCRbeta library involved a method that used unique molecular identifiers. Each CDR3 protein gets one entry after TCRdb re-called the PCR reads with MiXCR. The table lists hundreds of thousands of distinct CDR3 sequences, 9.9% of them singletons, with around a tenth in the top ten. In this sample, this clonotype turned up a few times. The CDR3 consists of 14 residues. The V gene end was trimmed by 2 bases and the J gene end by 4 bases; junction bases not matched to a gene: 5. Germline loops: CDR1 SGHRS, CDR2 YFSETQ.

Source: PBMCs from the stem cell graft donor, taken from the stem cell graft. This TCR derives from a human donor who donated a stem cell graft to a child with SCID. The chain has TRBV5-1 and TRBJ2-7, with 8 bases that match TRBD1. The chain's CDR3 is CASSFARGPYEQYF. CDR3 nucleotide sequence: TGCGCCAGCAGCTTCGCCAGGGGGCCTTACGAGCAGTACTTC.